Following are 8 T cell receptor beta chains from one sample sequenced in a study of molecular identifiers for immune sequencing clone quantification. Using its own MiXCR run on the PCR reads, TCRdb lists one record per CDR3 protein. This sample has a few hundred thousand distinct CDR3 sequences; 24% occur once, and the top ten carry around 0.7%. What was sequenced was naive CD8+ T cells from blood, with Jurkat cell RNA spiked in. Subset reported: FACS-sorted CD8+CD4-CCR7+CD45RA+ naive T cells. These receptor sequences come from a human donor in good health. Some libraries in this study had Jurkat cell RNA spiked in.

This sequence joins TRBV7-9 and TRBJ2-7, with D uncertain. This CDR3 is built from 14 residues. The germline V gene encodes CDR1 SEHNR and CDR2 FQNEAQ (reference sequence). V was pared by 1 base and J by 2 bases, with 9 bases between. The CDR3 protein is CASSLGIETYEQYF. The CDR3 DNA reads as TGTGCCAGCAGCTTAGGGATAGAAACCTACGAGCAGTACTTC.

This clonotype was seen at least ten times. The rearrangement uses TRBV12-3 or TRBV12-4 and TRBJ2-3; D call uncertain. The V end was cut by 4 bases, the J end by 11 bases, with 13 bases between. This CDR3 comprises 12 residues. The CDR3 protein is CASSSNPNLQYF. The CDR3 DNA follows: TGTGCCAGCAGTTCTAACCCCAATCTGCAGTATTTT.

This clonotype was seen many times. The rearrangement links TRBV20-1 to TRBJ2-3; D unresolved. Germline V CDR1 and CDR2: DFQATT, SNEGSKA (reference sequence). The CDR3 has 14 residues. The ends were cut back, 3 bases at V and 4 bases at J, with 14 bases in the middle. This CDR3 reads CSASEVGYPDTQYF. DNA of the CDR3: TGCAGTGCTAGCGAGGTGGGGTACCCAGATACGCAGTATTTT.

This clonotype appeared a few times. The gene calls are TRBV7-6 and TRBJ2-4, with 10 bases identical to TRBD1. Germline-derived CDR1 and CDR2 are SGHVS and FNYEAQ. With 5 bases clipped from V and 1 base from J, the junction kept 17 bases outside the gene matches. The CDR3 loop spans 20 amino acids. The CDR3 nucleotides are TGTGCCAGCAGCCTTGGGCCCGGGACAGGGGTCGCGTGGGCCAAAAACATTCAGTACTTC. As protein: CASSLGPGTGVAWAKNIQYF.

The chain employs TRBV4-1 and TRBJ1-2; D gene uncertain. This CDR3 region has 13 residues. Trimming stripped 0 bases from V and 5 bases from J, with 7 bases between. Germline CDR1 reads MGHRA; CDR2 reads YSYEKL. The CDR3 nucleotides read TGCGCCAGCAGCCAAGACAGGCGTTATGGCTACACCTTC. Translation gives CASSQDRRYGYTF.

With regard to this clonotype: A much larger clone differs from this one at a single base, so this may be a read error. J is TRBJ2-3 and V is TRBV7-9; TRBD2 matches 7 bases. From germline, CDR1 is SEHNR and CDR2 FQNEAQ (reference sequence). This CDR3 is 15 amino acids long. CDR3 sequence reads: CAGSPSGSSTDTQYF. CDR3 in DNA: TGTGCCGGCAGCCCTAGCGGTTCTAGCACAGATACGCAGTATTTT.

This clonotype came up once. One base away lies a much larger clone, so this may be a sequencing read error. V is TRBV7-9 and J is TRBJ1-1, with D possibly being TRBD1 (5 bases). In germline, CDR1 is SEHNR, CDR2 FQNEAQ (reference sequence). Trimming shortened V by 8 bases and J by 5 bases, and 12 bases separated the two germline ends. This CDR3 region has 12 residues. The CDR3, as DNA: TGTGCCAGCGGCGGAGCAGGGACTGAAGCTTTCTTT. Encoded protein: CASGGAGTEAFF. Combining the CDR3 with reference TRBV7-9 and TRBJ1-1 gives the whole variable domain DTGVSQNPRHKITKRGQNVTFRCDPISEHNRLYWYRQTLGQGPEFLTYFQNEAQLEKSRLLSDRFSAERPKGSFSTLEIQRTEQGDSAMYLCASGGAGTEAFFGQGTRLTVV.

This clonotype was recorded at least ten times. The chain combines TRBV9 with TRBJ2-7; the D gene is possibly TRBD1 (6 bases). CDR1 is SGDLS and CDR2 is YYNGEE in the germline V gene. The CDR3 covers 13 residues. V shed 3 bases and J shed 3 bases, with 10 bases lying between them. Here the CDR3 reads CASSGTDSYEQYF. The DNA of the CDR3 is TGTGCCAGCAGCGGGACAGACAGCTACGAGCAGTACTTC.